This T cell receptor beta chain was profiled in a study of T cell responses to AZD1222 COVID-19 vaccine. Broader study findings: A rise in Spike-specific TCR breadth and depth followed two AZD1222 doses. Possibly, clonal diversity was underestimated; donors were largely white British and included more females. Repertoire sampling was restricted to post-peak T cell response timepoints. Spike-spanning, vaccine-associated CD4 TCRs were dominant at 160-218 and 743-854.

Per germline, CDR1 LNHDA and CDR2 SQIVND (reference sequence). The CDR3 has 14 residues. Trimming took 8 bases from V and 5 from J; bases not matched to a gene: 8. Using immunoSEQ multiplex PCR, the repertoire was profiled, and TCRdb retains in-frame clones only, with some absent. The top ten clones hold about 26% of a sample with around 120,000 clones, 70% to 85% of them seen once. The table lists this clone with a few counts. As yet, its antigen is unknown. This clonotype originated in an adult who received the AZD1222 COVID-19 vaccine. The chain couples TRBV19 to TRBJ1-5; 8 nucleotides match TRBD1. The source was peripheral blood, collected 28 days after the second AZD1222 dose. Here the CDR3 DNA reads TGTGCCAGTGCGGAAGACAGGGGCTATCAGCCCCAGCATTTT. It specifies CASAEDRGYQPQHF.